One and the same sample provided the 6 T cell receptor beta chains below, sequenced in a study of blood T cells in healthy people across ages. The authors ran a second PCR of roughly 6 to 12 cycles using a sample-barcoded 5' primer and a J-beta primer mix. MiXCR, applied by TCRdb to the 5' RACE reads, yields one record per CDR3 protein. The sample contains about 1.6 million distinct CDR3 sequences, roughly 32% of which appear only once. Sequenced sample: blood. Every receptor here comes from a woman aged 25 to 39 in good health.

This clonotype has more than one count but fewer than ten. The gene calls are TRBV7-6 and TRBJ2-7; D call uncertain. There are 14 residues in the CDR3. Germline lookup yields CDR1 SGHVS and CDR2 FNYEAQ. Trimming pared 4 bases from V and 3 bases from J, leaving 13 bases between. CDR3 loop: CASSSRRPFYEQYF. The CDR3 DNA reads TGTGCCAGCAGCTCTCGAAGGCCCTTCTACGAGCAGTACTTC. The variable domain in full, with the rest retrieved from reference TRBV7-6 and TRBJ2-7, is GAGVSQSPRYKVTKRGQDVALRCDPISGHVSLYWYRQALGQGPEFLTYFNYEAQQDKSGLPNDRFSAERPEGSISTLTIQRTEQRDSAMYRCASSSRRPFYEQYFGPGTRLTVT.

A few counts support this clonotype. V and J are TRBV7-2 and TRBJ2-1, with 9 bases fitting TRBD2. The germline gives CDR1 SGHTA, CDR2 FQGNSA. The ends lost 0 bases at V and 7 bases at J; junction bases unmatched: 1. This CDR3 has 14 amino acids. The CDR3 reads CASSLATSGNEQFF. The DNA of the CDR3 is TGTGCCAGCAGCTTAGCGACTAGCGGTAATGAGCAGTTCTTC.

This clonotype was detected only a few times. The chain carries TRBV27 and TRBJ2-5; 7 nucleotides agree with TRBD1. The CDR3 spans 15 residues. V was pared by 2 bases and J by 3 bases, with 6 bases of the junction left unmatched. CDR1 and CDR2 (germline): MNHEY, SMNVEV (reference sequence). CDR3 protein: CASSLLGTVEETQYF. The CDR3, as DNA: TGTGCCAGCAGTTTACTTGGGACAGTGGAAGAGACCCAGTACTTC.

In this sample, this clonotype turned up a few times. The chain combines TRBV27 with TRBJ2-7; D might be TRBD1 (6 bases). The CDR3 has 14 amino acids. Germline V gene lookup returns CDR1 MNHEY and CDR2 SMNVEV (reference sequence). The V and J ends lost 6 bases and 2 bases respectively, with 14 bases between them. The CDR3 nucleotides are TGTGCCAGCAGCTCATTAGGACAGACCTACGAGCAGTACTTC. Protein sequence: CASSSLGQTYEQYF.

This sequence joins TRBV5-1 and TRBJ1-4; no firm D call. Trimming pared 0 bases from V and 0 bases from J, leaving 6 bases between. The length of the CDR3 is 15 residues. Germline V gene lookup returns CDR1 SGHRS and CDR2 YFSETQ. For the CDR3, the DNA is TGCGCCAGCAGCTTGGACAGCACAACTAATGAAAAACTGTTTTTT. Protein: CASSLDSTTNEKLFF. The full variable domain, its missing parts supplied by reference TRBV5-1 and TRBJ1-4, is KAGVTQTPRYLIKTRGQQVTLSCSPISGHRSVSWYQQTPGQGLQFLFEYFSETQRNKGNFPGRFSGRQFSNSRSEMNVSTLELGDSALYLCASSLDSTTNEKLFFGSGTQLSVL.

In DNA, the CDR3 is TGTGCCAGCAGCTTATATTTCGGGGGGGCGCGGGAGACCCAGTACTTC. Translation: CASSLYFGGARETQYF. The chain is built from TRBV13 and TRBJ2-5; 8 bases line up with TRBD2. The CDR3 runs 16 residues. Trimming took 2 bases from V and 5 from J; bases not matched to a gene: 10. In germline, CDR1 is PRHDT, CDR2 FYEKMQ (reference sequence).